Listed below are T cell receptor beta chains from one sample, sequenced in a study of T cell repertoires in cytomegalovirus infection. No antigen is known for these receptors. TCRdb re-called the reads with MiXCR, one entry per CDR3 protein. The top ten clones hold roughly a sixth of a sample with 450,000 to 600,000 distinct CDR3 sequences, roughly 34% of them seen once. This material consisted of cultured PBMCs, taken from culture after CMV antigen stimulation. The origin of the receptors is a human donor in good health (CMV status not recorded). Some clones in this sample may be carry-over from other donors' samples. Both conserved end residues are part of each CDR3. The order of the fields is clone size, D gene, J gene, V gene, CDR3 DNA, CDR3 protein. D genes are given only for firm matches. Rows give clone size only sometimes, using once, few, many, or a class for an expanded clone.

clone size: few
D gene: TRBD2
J gene: TRBJ2-3
V gene: TRBV20-1
CDR3 DNA: TGCAGTGCTAGTGGGGGACTAGCGGCCAGCACAGATACGCAGTATTTT
CDR3 protein: CSASGGLAASTDTQYF

clone size: few
D gene: -
J gene: TRBJ2-3
V gene: TRBV19
CDR3 DNA: TGTGCCAGTAGTGTCGGGGCCGGGAGCACAGATACGCAGTATTTT
CDR3 protein: CASSVGAGSTDTQYF

clone size: -
D gene: -
J gene: TRBJ2-7
V gene: TRBV11-2
CDR3 DNA: TGTGCCAGCAGCCCTCGGGTAGCGGTTTCCTACGAGCAGTACTTC
CDR3 protein: CASSPRVAVSYEQYF

clone size: few
D gene: TRBD2
J gene: TRBJ2-1
V gene: TRBV12-3/TRBV12-4
CDR3 DNA: TGTGCCAGCAGTCTAGAGATGACTAGCGGGGGTTACAATGAGCAGTTCTTC
CDR3 protein: CASSLEMTSGGYNEQFF

clone size: few
D gene: -
J gene: TRBJ2-7
V gene: TRBV5-4
CDR3 DNA: TGTGCCAGCAGCTCGGAGGCTGCGGCCTACGAGCAGTACTTC
CDR3 protein: CASSSEAAAYEQYF

clone size: -
D gene: -
J gene: TRBJ2-7
V gene: TRBV6-1
CDR3 DNA: TGTGCCAGCAGATTAACAGCAGACTTCGAGCAGTACTTC
CDR3 protein: CASRLTADFEQYF

clone size: -
D gene: -
J gene: TRBJ1-1
V gene: TRBV10-3
CDR3 DNA: TGTGCCATCAGTGACCGGGACATCGTGAACACTGAAGCTTTCTTT
CDR3 protein: CAISDRDIVNTEAFF

clone size: few
D gene: -
J gene: TRBJ1-1
V gene: TRBV7-2
CDR3 DNA: TGTGCCAGCAGCTTAACCGTCTCCTTTAGGGCTGAAGCTTTCTTT
CDR3 protein: CASSLTVSFRAEAFF

clone size: few
D gene: TRBD1
J gene: TRBJ1-2
V gene: TRBV7-3
CDR3 DNA: TGTGCCAGCAGCTTAACGGGGGGACAGGGAGGTTATGGCTACACCTTC
CDR3 protein: CASSLTGGQGGYGYTF

clone size: few
D gene: TRBD1
J gene: TRBJ2-3
V gene: TRBV28
CDR3 DNA: TGTGCCAGCAGTTTAACGGGACAGAACACAGATACGCAGTATTTT
CDR3 protein: CASSLTGQNTDTQYF

clone size: -
D gene: -
J gene: TRBJ1-1
V gene: TRBV9
CDR3 DNA: TGTGCCAGCAGCCGACAGAACAGGGAATTGGGACCTGAAGCTTTCTTT
CDR3 protein: CASSRQNRELGPEAFF

clone size: -
D gene: -
J gene: TRBJ2-3
V gene: TRBV7-2
CDR3 DNA: TGTGCCAGCAGCCAATCAGGGGCCCTATCAGATACGCAGTATTTT
CDR3 protein: CASSQSGALSDTQYF

clone size: -
D gene: TRBD2
J gene: TRBJ2-1
V gene: TRBV7-2
CDR3 DNA: TGTGCCAGCAGTCCCCCGGGACTAGCGCTGTTCTTC
CDR3 protein: CASSPPGLALFF

clone size: many
D gene: -
J gene: TRBJ1-1
V gene: TRBV7-2
CDR3 DNA: TGTGCCAGCAGCTTAAGGCAGGGCACTGAAGCTTTCTTT
CDR3 protein: CASSLRQGTEAFF

clone size: many
D gene: -
J gene: TRBJ1-5
V gene: TRBV7-8
CDR3 DNA: TGTGCCAGCAGCACTTGGGGGGGAGGAGATCAGCCCCAGCATTTT
CDR3 protein: CASSTWGGGDQPQHF

clone size: many
D gene: -
J gene: TRBJ2-5
V gene: TRBV7-8
CDR3 DNA: TGTGCCAGCAGCTTAGTCAGGGGACCCCAAGAGACCCAGTACTTC
CDR3 protein: CASSLVRGPQETQYF

clone size: few
D gene: TRBD2
J gene: TRBJ2-3
V gene: TRBV2
CDR3 DNA: TGTGCCAGCCCCGGGACTAGCGGGAGGACCCTCAGTACGCAGTATTTT
CDR3 protein: CASPGTSGRTLSTQYF

clone size: -
D gene: -
J gene: TRBJ1-3
V gene: TRBV28
CDR3 DNA: TGTGCCAGCAGCCTCAGGGTTGCTTTTGGAAACACCATATATTTT
CDR3 protein: CASSLRVAFGNTIYF

clone size: few
D gene: -
J gene: TRBJ1-2
V gene: TRBV4-1
CDR3 DNA: TGCGCCAGCAGCCAAGATTGGCAGGGGAATAACTATGGCTACACCTTC
CDR3 protein: CASSQDWQGNNYGYTF

clone size: many
D gene: -
J gene: TRBJ2-2
V gene: TRBV7-2
CDR3 DNA: TGTGCCAGCAGCCACGGGACGACATACACCGGGGAGCTGTTTTTT
CDR3 protein: CASSHGTTYTGELFF

clone size: few
D gene: -
J gene: TRBJ1-2
V gene: TRBV6-1
CDR3 DNA: TGTGCCAGCAGTCGAGACGGCGACTATGGCTACACCTTC
CDR3 protein: CASSRDGDYGYTF

clone size: -
D gene: -
J gene: TRBJ1-1
V gene: TRBV6-8
CDR3 DNA: TGTGCCAGCAGTTACAGTGGGAGTCGGCGAGCTTTCTTT
CDR3 protein: CASSYSGSRRAFF

clone size: -
D gene: -
J gene: TRBJ2-3
V gene: TRBV5-1
CDR3 DNA: TGCGCCAGCAGCTTGGGTTCTCCATTAGATACGCAGTATTTT
CDR3 protein: CASSLGSPLDTQYF

clone size: few
D gene: -
J gene: TRBJ1-4
V gene: TRBV6-5
CDR3 DNA: TGTGCCAGCAGCGTTAACTTCTGGCGGAATAATGAAAAACTGTTTTTT
CDR3 protein: CASSVNFWRNNEKLFF

clone size: -
D gene: -
J gene: TRBJ1-1
V gene: TRBV7-2
CDR3 DNA: TGTGCCAGCAGGCGAGGCTTAACGAACACTGAAGCTTTCTTT
CDR3 protein: CASRRGLTNTEAFF

clone size: -
D gene: -
J gene: TRBJ2-3
V gene: TRBV10-3
CDR3 DNA: TGTGCCATTGGCCCCTCGGAGACAGATACGCAGTATTTT
CDR3 protein: CAIGPSETDTQYF

clone size: once
D gene: TRBD2
J gene: TRBJ2-5
V gene: TRBV7-9
CDR3 DNA: TGTGCCAGCAGCTTAATGGGACACCGGGAGGGGGAGACCCAGTACTTC
CDR3 protein: CASSLMGHREGETQYF

clone size: many
D gene: -
J gene: TRBJ2-5
V gene: TRBV7-8
CDR3 DNA: TGTGCCAGCAGCTTAGGCCCCTTACAAGAGACCCAGTACTTC
CDR3 protein: CASSLGPLQETQYF

clone size: -
D gene: -
J gene: TRBJ1-5
V gene: TRBV6-2/TRBV6-3
CDR3 DNA: TGTGCCAGCAGTTATTACGGGGGTCAGCTCAATCAGCCCCAGCATTTT
CDR3 protein: CASSYYGGQLNQPQHF

clone size: -
D gene: -
J gene: TRBJ2-1
V gene: TRBV12-3/TRBV12-4
CDR3 DNA: TGTGCCAGCAGTTTTGGCGGGACAGTTGAGCAGTTCTTC
CDR3 protein: CASSFGGTVEQFF

clone size: -
D gene: -
J gene: TRBJ2-7
V gene: TRBV5-6
CDR3 DNA: TGTGCCAGCAGCCTCCCAGGGGCAACCTACGAGCAGTACTTC
CDR3 protein: CASSLPGATYEQYF

clone size: -
D gene: -
J gene: TRBJ1-4
V gene: TRBV4-3
CDR3 DNA: TGCGCCAGCAGCCAAACACTAAGACAGGCCTTTGAAAAACTGTTTTTT
CDR3 protein: CASSQTLRQAFEKLFF

clone size: few
D gene: TRBD2
J gene: TRBJ2-3
V gene: TRBV6-6
CDR3 DNA: TGTGCCAGCAGTTGGGGACTAGCGGGTGGAGGCACAGATACGCAGTATTTT
CDR3 protein: CASSWGLAGGGTDTQYF

clone size: -
D gene: TRBD1
J gene: TRBJ2-3
V gene: TRBV12-3/TRBV12-4
CDR3 DNA: TGTGCCAGCAGCCCGGGACAGGGTAGTTATACGCAGTATTTT
CDR3 protein: CASSPGQGSYTQYF

clone size: -
D gene: -
J gene: TRBJ2-7
V gene: TRBV7-2
CDR3 DNA: TGTGCCAGCAGCTTAGTAGGGCGGGTCACCTACGAGCAGTACTTC
CDR3 protein: CASSLVGRVTYEQYF

clone size: few
D gene: -
J gene: TRBJ2-1
V gene: TRBV19
CDR3 DNA: TGTGCCAGTAGTGTCCATCATGAGCGGGTCAGCTCCTACAATGAGCAGTTCTTC
CDR3 protein: CASSVHHERVSSYNEQFF

clone size: few
D gene: TRBD2
J gene: TRBJ2-1
V gene: TRBV6-2/TRBV6-3
CDR3 DNA: TGTGCCAGCAGTTACCCAGGACTAGCGGTCGGCAATGAGCAGTTCTTC
CDR3 protein: CASSYPGLAVGNEQFF

clone size: many
D gene: -
J gene: TRBJ1-4
V gene: TRBV7-2
CDR3 DNA: TGTGCCAGCAGCTCCGGGACATGGGGAGAAAAACTGTTTTTT
CDR3 protein: CASSSGTWGEKLFF

clone size: -
D gene: -
J gene: TRBJ1-4
V gene: TRBV15
CDR3 DNA: TGTGCCACCAGCAGTTATGGCAGGGAAGGTGAAAAACTGTTTTTT
CDR3 protein: CATSSYGREGEKLFF

clone size: -
D gene: -
J gene: TRBJ1-2
V gene: TRBV28
CDR3 DNA: TGTGCCAGCAGTGCCCAATACTGGGGCACTAACTATGGCTACACCTTC
CDR3 protein: CASSAQYWGTNYGYTF

clone size: -
D gene: TRBD2
J gene: TRBJ2-5
V gene: TRBV12-3/TRBV12-4
CDR3 DNA: TGTGCCAGCAGGCGGGGGGGTACAGGGGCAAGGGAGACCCAGTACTTC
CDR3 protein: CASRRGGTGARETQYF

clone size: -
D gene: -
J gene: TRBJ2-1
V gene: TRBV19
CDR3 DNA: TGTGCCAGTAGGATCGGAGGGAAGAATGAGCAGTTCTTC
CDR3 protein: CASRIGGKNEQFF

clone size: few
D gene: TRBD2
J gene: TRBJ2-3
V gene: TRBV7-2
CDR3 DNA: TGTGCCAGCAGTATGACTAGCGGGATAGTAAATACGCAGTATTTT
CDR3 protein: CASSMTSGIVNTQYF

clone size: few
D gene: -
J gene: TRBJ2-5
V gene: TRBV25-1
CDR3 DNA: TGTGCCAGCAGTGATATGTCCCGACGGGGGATCCCCCAAGAGACCCAGTACTTC
CDR3 protein: CASSDMSRRGIPQETQYF

clone size: -
D gene: -
J gene: TRBJ2-3
V gene: TRBV20-1
CDR3 DNA: TGCAGTGCTAGACACGGTGGAGATACGCAGTATTTT
CDR3 protein: CSARHGGDTQYF

clone size: -
D gene: -
J gene: TRBJ2-2
V gene: TRBV6-2/TRBV6-3
CDR3 DNA: TGTGCCAGCAGTTACGTACGGCCGAGGGGGGGGCTAAACACCGGGGAGCTGTTTTTT
CDR3 protein: CASSYVRPRGGLNTGELFF

clone size: -
D gene: -
J gene: TRBJ1-5
V gene: TRBV2
CDR3 DNA: TGTGCCAGCAGTGAGCAGGACGGCCAATTTGAGCCCCAGCATTTT
CDR3 protein: CASSEQDGQFEPQHF

clone size: few
D gene: -
J gene: TRBJ2-2
V gene: TRBV7-9
CDR3 DNA: TGTGCCAGCAGCCCCTCGGTATCCGGGGAGCTGTTTTTT
CDR3 protein: CASSPSVSGELFF

clone size: -
D gene: TRBD1
J gene: TRBJ2-3
V gene: TRBV6-5
CDR3 DNA: TGTGCCAGCAGTTACAATTCGGACAGGGCCACAGATACGCAGTATTTT
CDR3 protein: CASSYNSDRATDTQYF

clone size: -
D gene: -
J gene: TRBJ2-1
V gene: TRBV10-3
CDR3 DNA: TGTGCCATCAGTGTGGACTTTCGCCCGGACAATGAGCAGTTCTTC
CDR3 protein: CAISVDFRPDNEQFF

clone size: -
D gene: -
J gene: TRBJ2-1
V gene: TRBV12-3/TRBV12-4
CDR3 DNA: TGTGCCAGCACCCAGGGTATTGGGCAGTTCTTC
CDR3 protein: CASTQGIGQFF

clone size: -
D gene: -
J gene: TRBJ1-3
V gene: TRBV7-2
CDR3 DNA: TGTGCCAGCAGCTTAGTAACGGAATTCTCTGGAAACACCATATATTTT
CDR3 protein: CASSLVTEFSGNTIYF

clone size: -
D gene: -
J gene: TRBJ2-3
V gene: TRBV7-2
CDR3 DNA: TGTGCCAGCAGCCCCGATTCTAGCACAGATACGCAGTATTTT
CDR3 protein: CASSPDSSTDTQYF

clone size: many
D gene: TRBD1
J gene: TRBJ1-5
V gene: TRBV12-3/TRBV12-4
CDR3 DNA: TGTGCCAGCAGTTTGGGGCAGGGGGTTCAGCCCCAGCATTTT
CDR3 protein: CASSLGQGVQPQHF

clone size: many
D gene: TRBD1
J gene: TRBJ1-5
V gene: TRBV7-2
CDR3 DNA: TGTGCCAGCAGCTTAGGGGACAGGGCCTATAGCAATCAGCCCCAGCATTTT
CDR3 protein: CASSLGDRAYSNQPQHF

clone size: -
D gene: -
J gene: TRBJ2-7
V gene: TRBV28
CDR3 DNA: TGTGCCAGCAGTCCCGGGGGAGGGGGCTCGGCGGGTACGGAGCAGTACTTC
CDR3 protein: CASSPGGGGSAGTEQYF

clone size: -
D gene: -
J gene: TRBJ1-1
V gene: TRBV7-4
CDR3 DNA: TGTGCCAGCAGCTTAGTGCGGCTTCGGGGACGCAACACTGAAGCTTTCTTT
CDR3 protein: CASSLVRLRGRNTEAFF

clone size: many
D gene: -
J gene: TRBJ1-1
V gene: TRBV7-2
CDR3 DNA: TGTGCCAGCAGCTTAGGGGGGTTGAACACTGAAGCTTTCTTT
CDR3 protein: CASSLGGLNTEAFF

clone size: -
D gene: -
J gene: TRBJ2-2
V gene: TRBV12-3/TRBV12-4
CDR3 DNA: TGTGCCAGCAGTTTTGCCCGGGGCGGGGAGCTGTTTTTT
CDR3 protein: CASSFARGGELFF